This entry lists 21 T cell receptor beta chains sequenced from one sample in a study of control samples from healthy donors and cancer patients. Libraries were prepared by immunoSEQ multiplex PCR; TCRdb keeps only in-frame clonotypes and omits some of them. The sample contains about 96,000 clones, roughly 93% of which appear only once. Sample: blood. The receptors were sampled from a man aged 18 to 35 in good health.

The chain combines TRBV30 with TRBJ1-2; 9 nucleotides align to TRBD1. This CDR3 region has 13 residues. V was clipped by 2 bases and J by 8 bases; unmatched bases: 6. CDR1 is GTSNPN, CDR2 SVGIG, per germline (reference sequence). The CDR3 nucleotides read TGTGCCTGGAGTATGGGACAGGGTGAAGGCTACACCTTC. Amino acids: CAWSMGQGEGYTF.

DNA for the CDR3: TGCGCCAGCAGCAAAGGTCGGCAGGGGACGGAGACCCAGTACTTC. This codes for CASSKGRQGTETQYF. The chain is built from TRBV4-1 and TRBJ2-5; D perhaps matches TRBD1 (6 bases). Germline lookup yields CDR1 MGHRA and CDR2 YSYEKL. The CDR3 sequence is 15 residues long. V was shortened by 5 bases and J by 5 bases, with 18 bases between the two germline ends.

This clone appeared once. The rearrangement links TRBV7-2 to TRBJ2-1; either TRBD1 or TRBD2 may fit D (6 bases each). The CDR3 loop spans 15 amino acids. Trimming removed 5 bases from V and 4 bases from J, with 15 bases in between. CDR1 and CDR2 (germline): SGHTA, FQGNSA. CDR3 sequence (DNA): TGTGCCAGCAGCCGGCCCGGGGGCCGGTACAATGAGCAGTTCTTC. Encoded protein: CASSRPGGRYNEQFF.

The genes are TRBV21-1 and TRBJ1-4; the table names TRBD1, a call not compared with the DNA. TRBV21-1 is given as a pseudogene. The CDR3 runs 18 residues. CDR3 sequence: CASSIERGRRSTNEKLFF. The DNA of the CDR3 is TGTGCCAGCAGCATCGAAAGGGGGCGTAGGTCCACTAATGAAAAACTGTTTTTT.

This chain joins TRBV6-5 and TRBJ1-2; D gene unclear. This CDR3 spans 13 amino acids. Germline CDR1 MNHEY, CDR2 SVGAGI. The germline V and J ends were trimmed by 2 bases and 1 base, with 5 bases remaining between them. CDR3 bases: TGTGCCAGCAGTTACCTGGATAACTATGGCTACACCTTC. It translates to CASSYLDNYGYTF.

The chain couples TRBV7-2 to TRBJ1-2; a weak D match, TRBD1 (5 bases). Germline values: CDR1 SGHTA, CDR2 FQGNSA. V was pared by 2 bases and J by 1 base, with 14 bases between. The CDR3 extends over 16 amino acids. CDR3 loop: CASSLSGPQLNYGYTF. The CDR3 DNA reads as TGTGCCAGCAGCTTATCGGGACCTCAACTTAACTATGGCTACACCTTC.

V is TRBV25-1 and J is TRBJ1-5; possible D gene TRBD1, 6 bases. Germline values: CDR1 MGHDK, CDR2 SYGVNS. V lost 5 bases to trimming and J lost 6 bases, with 17 bases between them. The CDR3 covers 15 residues. CDR3 residues: CASSKGGGAGQPQHF. Here the CDR3 DNA reads TGTGCCAGCAGTAAAGGCGGGGGGGCCGGTCAGCCCCAGCATTTT.

The CDR3 DNA reads TGTGCCAGCAGCTTATCACGGGGGACAGATACGCAGTATTTT. Translation gives CASSLSRGTDTQYF. This sequence joins TRBV7-2 and TRBJ2-3, with D tentatively TRBD2 (6 bases). The CDR3 has 14 residues. The germline V gene has CDR1 SGHTA and CDR2 FQGNSA. V lost 2 bases, J lost 3 bases, and 9 bases lay in between.

The CDR3 nucleotides read TGCGCCAGCAGTAGAGGACATACGGACCCGAAACTGTTTTTT. It yields the protein CASSRGHTDPKLFF. The V gene is TRBV10-2, the J gene TRBJ1-4, with D maybe TRBD1 (5 bases). Germline lookup yields CDR1 WSHSY and CDR2 SAAADI. V was trimmed by 5 bases and J by 11 bases, leaving 18 bases between them. The CDR3 covers 14 residues.

V and J are TRBV11-1 and TRBJ2-5, with D tentatively TRBD2 (6 bases). Between the trimmed V and J ends, which lost 0 bases and 4 bases, there was a span of 12 bases. The germline CDR1 and CDR2 sequences are SGHAT and FQDESV (reference sequence). The CDR3 has 15 residues. The CDR3 sequence is CASSLARGSSETQYF. The CDR3 DNA sequence: TGTGCCAGCAGCTTAGCGCGGGGCAGTTCAGAGACCCAGTACTTC.

This clone was detected only once. The junction differs from germline at one of its ends, possibly a read error. The chain uses TRBV4-2 and TRBJ1-2; D remains unclear. Germline CDR1 and CDR2: LGHNA and YNFKEQ. The length of the CDR3 is 13 residues. The CDR3 here is CASSQDPDFPALF. The CDR3 bases are TGTGCCAGCAGCCAAGACCCGGATTTTCCGGCGCTTTTC.

The chain employs TRBV4-1 and TRBJ1-5; the D gene is possibly TRBD1 (6 bases). CDR3 length: 14 residues. Germline loops: CDR1 MGHRA, CDR2 YSYEKL. Trimming took off 2 bases at V and 4 bases at J, with 9 bases between the two ends. The CDR3 protein is CASSQRDKNQPQHF. In DNA form, the CDR3 reads TGCGCCAGCAGCCAAAGGGACAAAAATCAGCCCCAGCATTTT.

The chain combines TRBV6-6 with TRBJ1-2, with TRBD1 identical over 9 bases. The CDR3 loop spans 13 amino acids. The ends lost 5 bases at V and 10 bases at J; junction bases unmatched: 8. Germline values: CDR1 MNHNY, CDR2 SVGAGI (reference sequence). CDR3 in amino acids: CASSATGTGTYTF. The CDR3 DNA reads as TGTGCCAGCAGTGCCACCGGGACAGGGACCTACACCTTC.

V and J are TRBV7-2 and TRBJ2-5; D is ambiguous. In germline, CDR1 is SGHTA, CDR2 FQGNSA. Trimming cost V 1 base and J 2 bases, with 11 bases left between them. This CDR3 comprises 15 residues. CDR3 protein: CASSLGNALQETQYF. For the CDR3, the DNA is TGTGCCAGCAGCTTAGGAAATGCATTACAAGAGACCCAGTACTTC.

This chain links TRBV11-2 with TRBJ2-7, with D possibly matching TRBD2 (6 bases). CDR3 size: 16 residues. The V gene's germline CDR1 is SGHAT and CDR2 FQNNGV. Trimming shortened V by 1 base and J by 5 bases, and 18 bases separated the two germline ends. CDR3 in amino acids: CASSLVSLGGLHEQYF. The CDR3 nucleotides read TGTGCCAGCAGCTTAGTTTCGCTGGGAGGCCTTCACGAGCAGTACTTC.

This chain joins TRBV2 and TRBJ1-2; D call uncertain. The V end lost 6 bases, the J end lost 7 bases, and 18 bases lay between the germline ends. Germline lookup yields CDR1 SNHLY and CDR2 FYNNEI. The CDR3 extends over 14 amino acids. The CDR3 DNA is TGTGCCAGCAGCATAGTATTAGGAGGAAGTGGCTACACCTTC. This codes for CASSIVLGGSGYTF.

The V and J genes are TRBV9 and TRBJ1-1; no definite D call. Trimming took 4 bases from V and 5 from J, leaving 12 bases between them. The CDR3 extends over 13 amino acids. Per germline, CDR1 SGDLS and CDR2 YYNGEE. The CDR3 protein is CASSKGLGTEAFF. CDR3 DNA sequence: TGTGCCAGCAGCAAGGGCCTCGGGACTGAAGCTTTCTTT.

The rearrangement links TRBV4-3 to TRBJ2-3, with 13 bases fitting TRBD2. In germline, CDR1 is LGHNA, CDR2 YSLEER. CDR3 length: 16 residues. V was clipped by 4 bases and J by 7 bases; unmatched bases: 8. CDR3 amino acids: CASSLRTSGRFNTQYF. DNA for the CDR3: TGCGCCAGCAGCCTTAGGACTAGCGGGAGATTCAATACGCAGTATTTT.

The J gene is TRBJ1-5, the V gene TRBV21-1; the table calls TRBD1, which could not be checked here. TRBV21-1 is a documented pseudogene. CDR3 length equals 18 residues. Written as DNA, the CDR3 is TGTGCCTATACCTATTTTTCCCCACCAGGGGATAGCAATCAGCCCCAGCATTTT. Translation: CAYTYFSPPGDSNQPQHF.

The chain employs TRBV18 and TRBJ1-5; D possibly corresponds to TRBD1 (6 bases). V lost 4 bases and J 0 bases, leaving 13 bases between the germline ends. Germline V gene sequence: CDR1 KGHSH, CDR2 LQKENI. CDR3 length: 16 amino acids. The CDR3 region is CASSLSGTPSNQPQHF. In DNA form, the CDR3 reads TGTGCCAGCTCACTCAGTGGGACACCTAGCAATCAGCCCCAGCATTTT.

This chain joins TRBV12-3 or TRBV12-4 and TRBJ1-1; D ambiguous. The V end lost 5 bases, the J end lost 4 bases, and 11 bases lay between the germline ends. The CDR3 extends over 13 amino acids. The CDR3 coding sequence is TGTGCCAGCAGTGCTCCGGGCACCACTGAAGCTTTCTTT. Amino acid sequence: CASSAPGTTEAFF.